The present entry profiles one T cell receptor beta chain with its context. This clone's antigen is unknown. There are no base qualities to consult, and no much larger clone falls within one base. The sample's time point label is to be understood as: baseline before first vaccination. Vaccinee samples were obtained from the UK trials COV001 and COV002, which included a single-blind randomized controlled phase 2/3 trial of AZD1222 (ChAdOx1 nCoV-19) in healthy adults. For TCRbeta chain sequencing, PBMC samples from trial participants were taken at day 0 and at day 28 after the second dose. The data were obtained in a study of T cell responses to AZD1222 COVID-19 vaccine (dated by TCRdb to the early 2020s). General notes on the study: AZD1222 recipients whose second dose came at about 4 weeks and those whose second dose came at about 12 weeks were combined into one group, since spike-specific TCR depth and breadth did not differ between the two schedules. TCR sequencing was performed for 233 trial participants, of whom some 200 were given two doses of AZD1222 and 26 were given two doses of MenACWY control vaccine. Trial participants were enrolled by age into subgroups of 18-55, 56-69 and 70-plus years, and about 150, 27 and 61 TCR-sequenced participants, respectively, were included in these subgroups. Results and caveats for the whole study, not just this receptor: After two AZD1222 doses, both the breadth and the depth of spike-specific TCRs were significantly higher than at day 0 and than in MenACWY recipients. Conclusions about previously exposed vaccinees are limited because only six or seven AZD1222 recipients were SARS-CoV-2 seropositive at baseline. The whole spike protein was spanned by vaccine-associated CD4 TCRs, and dominant responses were seen in regions 160-218 and 743-854. In the small 56-69-year group, the increase in depth fell short of significance, most likely because of low power. No day 14 peak-response samples were available, so repertoires were characterized only after the peak T cell response. Most participants were white British and females outnumbered males, and the authors suggested that clonal diversity may have been underestimated. Reportedly, almost half of the unique spike-specific TCRs recognized epitopes lying outside the regions that are mutated in the B.1.351 and B.1.1.7 variants.

The CDR3 regions of human TCRbeta chains were subjected to immunosequencing. As for how the authors treated the data: TCRs in the repertoires were compared against a reference library of SARS-CoV-2-specific TCRs that had been generated with the MIRA antigen-specificity platform. Breadth was defined as the fraction of unique TCRs that were SARS-CoV-2-associated, and depth was defined as the fraction of total T cells that were SARS-CoV-2-associated. Using the MIRA data, every spike-specific TCR was mapped to the spike region that the TCR reacted to and assigned to either a CD4 or a CD8 class. Log10-transformed breadth and depth values were compared by one-way ANOVA with Sidak's multiple comparisons tests. TCRdb carries this immuneACCESS record with in-frame sequences only. Its versions omit some clonotypes, under half of them owing to an unresolved V gene in the studies checked, with the rest unexplained. That table is the source of V, J and clone size, and D and trimming were worked out from the DNA. For this sample the table gives 25,000 to 30,000 clones, of which more than 70% were detected only once. The ten biggest clones cover 4.5% to 7% of the sample.

The source material was peripheral blood, sampled on day 0 of AZD1222 vaccination. The sequence derives from an adult in good health.

CDR3 sequence: CASSRFSYNEQFF. The base sequence is TGTGCCAGCAGCCGTTTCTCCTACAATGAGCAGTTCTTC. The sequence joins TRBV3-1 (or the pseudogene TRBV3-2) to TRBJ2-1, with the identity of the D gene unclear. V loses 4 bases of germline sequence and J loses 0 bases, and the interval between the two ends is 4 bases. Measured from the cysteine to the phenylalanine, the CDR3 is 13 residues long. Only the CDR3 part of the read is kept: 39 bases, read in frame from the first base. The CDR1 and CDR2 encoded by the germline V gene (reference sequence) are LGHDT and YNNKEL.